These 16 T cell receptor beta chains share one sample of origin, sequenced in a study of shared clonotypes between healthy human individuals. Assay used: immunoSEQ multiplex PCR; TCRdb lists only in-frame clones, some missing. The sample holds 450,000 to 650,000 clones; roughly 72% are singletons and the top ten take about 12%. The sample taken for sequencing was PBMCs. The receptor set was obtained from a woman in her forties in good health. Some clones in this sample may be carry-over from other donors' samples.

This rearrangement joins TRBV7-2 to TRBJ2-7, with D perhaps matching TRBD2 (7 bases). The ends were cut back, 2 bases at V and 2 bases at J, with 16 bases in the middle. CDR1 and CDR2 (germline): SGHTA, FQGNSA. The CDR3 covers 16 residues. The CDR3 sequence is CASSLQGGGGPYEQYF. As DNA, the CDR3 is TGTGCCAGCAGCTTACAGGGAGGGGGAGGGCCCTACGAGCAGTACTTC.

CDR3 region: CASSEGAGRNYGYTF. The CDR3 nucleotides read TGTGCCAGCAGTGAAGGGGCAGGGCGGAACTATGGCTACACCTTC. The chain has TRBV6-1 and TRBJ1-2, with a weak D call TRBD1 (5 bases). The CDR3 runs 15 residues. Trimming removed 1 base at V and 2 bases at J, with 11 bases between. Germline CDR1 MNHNS, CDR2 SASEGT.

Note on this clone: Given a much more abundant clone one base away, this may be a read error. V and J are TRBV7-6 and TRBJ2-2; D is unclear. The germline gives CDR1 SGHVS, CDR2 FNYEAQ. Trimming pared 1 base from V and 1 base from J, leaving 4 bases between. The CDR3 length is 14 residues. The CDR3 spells CASSLGQNTGELFF. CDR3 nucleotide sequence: TGTGCCAGCAGCTTAGGACAGAACACCGGGGAGCTGTTTTTT.

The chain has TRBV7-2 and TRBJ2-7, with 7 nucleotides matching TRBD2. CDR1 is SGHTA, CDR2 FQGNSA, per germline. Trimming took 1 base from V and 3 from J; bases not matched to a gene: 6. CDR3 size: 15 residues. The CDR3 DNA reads TGTGCCAGCAGCTTAGTTGACCTAGCGGTCTACGAGCAGTACTTC. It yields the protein CASSLVDLAVYEQYF.

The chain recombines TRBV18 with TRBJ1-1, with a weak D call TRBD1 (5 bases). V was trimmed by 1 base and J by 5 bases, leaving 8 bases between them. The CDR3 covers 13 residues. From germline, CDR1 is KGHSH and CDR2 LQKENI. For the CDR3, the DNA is TGTGCCAGCTCACCACGGGGGGGGACTGAAGCTTTCTTT. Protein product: CASSPRGGTEAFF.

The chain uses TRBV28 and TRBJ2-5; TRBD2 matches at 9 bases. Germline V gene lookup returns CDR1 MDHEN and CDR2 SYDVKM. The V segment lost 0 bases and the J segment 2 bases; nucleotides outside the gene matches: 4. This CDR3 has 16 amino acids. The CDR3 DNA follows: TGTGCCAGCAGTTTATGGTCAACTAGCGGGCAAGAGACCCAGTACTTC. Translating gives CASSLWSTSGQETQYF.

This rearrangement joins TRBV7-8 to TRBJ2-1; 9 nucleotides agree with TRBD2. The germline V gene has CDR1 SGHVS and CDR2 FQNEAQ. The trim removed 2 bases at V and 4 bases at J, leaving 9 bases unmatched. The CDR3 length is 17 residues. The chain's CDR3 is CASSLSRAGGPYNEQFF. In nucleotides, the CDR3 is TGTGCCAGCAGCTTATCACGGGCGGGAGGGCCTTACAATGAGCAGTTCTTC. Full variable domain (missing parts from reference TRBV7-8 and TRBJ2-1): GAGVSQSPRYKVAKRGQDVALRCDPISGHVSLFWYQQALGQGPEFLTYFQNEAQLDKSGLPSDRFFAERPEGSVSTLKIQRTQQEDSAVYLCASSLSRAGGPYNEQFFGPGTRLTVL.

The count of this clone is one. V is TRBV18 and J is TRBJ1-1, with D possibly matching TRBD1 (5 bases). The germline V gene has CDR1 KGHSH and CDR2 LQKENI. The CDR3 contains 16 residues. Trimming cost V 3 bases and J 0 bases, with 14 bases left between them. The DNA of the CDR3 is TGTGCCAGCTCACCTCAGGCCGGGGGTATGAACACTGAAGCTTTCTTT. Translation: CASSPQAGGMNTEAFF.

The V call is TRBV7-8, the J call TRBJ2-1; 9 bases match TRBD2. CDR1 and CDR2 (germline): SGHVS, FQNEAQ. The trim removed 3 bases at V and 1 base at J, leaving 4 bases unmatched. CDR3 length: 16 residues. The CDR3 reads CASSFGTSLSYNEQFF. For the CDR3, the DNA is TGTGCCAGCAGCTTCGGGACTAGCCTTTCCTACAATGAGCAGTTCTTC.

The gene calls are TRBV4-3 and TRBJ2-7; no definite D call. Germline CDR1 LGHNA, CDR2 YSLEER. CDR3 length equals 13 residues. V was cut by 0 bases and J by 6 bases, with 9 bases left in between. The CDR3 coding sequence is TGCGCCAGCAGCCAAGATTTCAACCGCGAGCAGTACTTC. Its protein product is CASSQDFNREQYF.

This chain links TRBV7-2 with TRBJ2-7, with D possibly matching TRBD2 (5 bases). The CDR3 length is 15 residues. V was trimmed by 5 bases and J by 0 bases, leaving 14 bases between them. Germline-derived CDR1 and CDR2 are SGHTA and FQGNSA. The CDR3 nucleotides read TGTGCCAGCAGCATAGGACTGCCCCTCTCCTACGAGCAGTACTTC. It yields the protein CASSIGLPLSYEQYF.

In DNA form, the CDR3 reads TGTGCCTGGAGTGAACTCCTGGGGGGTGAAAAACTGTTTTTT. Amino acids: CAWSELLGGEKLFF. The genes are TRBV30 and TRBJ1-4; a possible D gene is TRBD1 (5 bases). The CDR3 length is 14 residues. Germline loops: CDR1 GTSNPN, CDR2 SVGIG (reference sequence). The ends were cut back, 1 base at V and 7 bases at J, with 13 bases in the middle.

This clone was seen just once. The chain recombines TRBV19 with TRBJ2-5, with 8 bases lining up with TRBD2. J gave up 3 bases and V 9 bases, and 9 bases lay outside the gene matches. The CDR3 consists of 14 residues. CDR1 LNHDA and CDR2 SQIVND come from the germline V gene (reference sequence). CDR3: CASATLADEETQYF. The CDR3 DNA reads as TGTGCCAGCGCCACACTAGCGGACGAAGAGACCCAGTACTTC. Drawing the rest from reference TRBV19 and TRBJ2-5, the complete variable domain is DGGITQSPKYLFRKEGQNVTLSCEQNLNHDAMYWYRQDPGQGLRLIYYSQIVNDFQKGDIAEGYSVSREKKESFPLTVTSAQKNPTAFYLCASATLADEETQYFGPGTRLLVL.

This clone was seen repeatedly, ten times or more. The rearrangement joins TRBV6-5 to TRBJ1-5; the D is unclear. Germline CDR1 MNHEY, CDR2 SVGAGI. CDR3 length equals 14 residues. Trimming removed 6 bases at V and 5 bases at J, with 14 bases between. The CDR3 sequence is CASSPSSGDQPQHF. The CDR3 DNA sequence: TGTGCCAGCAGCCCCTCAAGTGGGGATCAGCCCCAGCATTTT.

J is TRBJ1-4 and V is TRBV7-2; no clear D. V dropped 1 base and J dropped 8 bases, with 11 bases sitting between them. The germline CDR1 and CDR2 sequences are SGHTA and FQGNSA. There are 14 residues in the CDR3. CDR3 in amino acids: CASSLEGMGEKLFF. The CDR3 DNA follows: TGTGCCAGCAGCTTAGAGGGTATGGGGGAAAAACTGTTTTTT. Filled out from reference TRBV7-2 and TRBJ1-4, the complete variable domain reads GAGVSQSPSNKVTEKGKDVELRCDPISGHTALYWYRQSLGQGLEFLIYFQGNSAPDKSGLPSDRFSAERTGGSVSTLTIQRTQQEDSAVYLCASSLEGMGEKLFFGSGTQLSVL.

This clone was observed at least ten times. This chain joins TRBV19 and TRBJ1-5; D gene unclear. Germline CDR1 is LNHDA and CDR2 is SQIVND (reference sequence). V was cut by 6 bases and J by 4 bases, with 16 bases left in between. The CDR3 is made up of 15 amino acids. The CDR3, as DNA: TGTGCCAGTAGGGGCAGTTCACTTCCTAATCAGCCCCAGCATTTT. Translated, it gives CASRGSSLPNQPQHF.